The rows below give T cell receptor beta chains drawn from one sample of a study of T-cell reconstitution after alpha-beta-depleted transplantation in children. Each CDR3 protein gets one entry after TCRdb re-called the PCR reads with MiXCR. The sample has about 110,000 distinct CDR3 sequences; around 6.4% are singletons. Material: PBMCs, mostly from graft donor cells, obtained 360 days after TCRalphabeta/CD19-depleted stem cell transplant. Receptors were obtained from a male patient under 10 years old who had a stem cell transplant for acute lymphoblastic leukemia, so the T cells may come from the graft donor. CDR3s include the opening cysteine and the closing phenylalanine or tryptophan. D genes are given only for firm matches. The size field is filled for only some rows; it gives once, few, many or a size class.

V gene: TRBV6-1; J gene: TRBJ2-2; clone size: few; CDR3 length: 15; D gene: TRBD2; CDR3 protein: CASSRDGGAVGELFF; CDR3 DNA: TGTGCCAGCAGTCGAGACGGGGGGGCCGTCGGGGAGCTGTTTTTT
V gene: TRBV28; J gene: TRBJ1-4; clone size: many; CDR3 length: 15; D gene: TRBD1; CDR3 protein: CASSPWTGGYEKLFF; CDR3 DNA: TGTGCCAGCAGTCCCTGGACAGGGGGTTATGAAAAACTGTTTTTT
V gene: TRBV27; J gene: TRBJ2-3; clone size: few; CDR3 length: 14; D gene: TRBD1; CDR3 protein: CASKPDRGPDTQYF; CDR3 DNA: TGTGCCAGCAAACCCGACAGGGGCCCAGATACGCAGTATTTT
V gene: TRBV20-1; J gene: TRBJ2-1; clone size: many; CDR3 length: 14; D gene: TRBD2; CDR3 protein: CSARRLAGYNEQFF; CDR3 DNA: TGCAGTGCTAGAAGGCTAGCGGGGTACAATGAGCAGTTCTTC
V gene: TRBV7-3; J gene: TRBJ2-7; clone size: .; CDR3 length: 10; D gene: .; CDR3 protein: CWAPDYEQYF; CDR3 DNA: TGCTGGGCCCCCGACTACGAGCAGTACTTC
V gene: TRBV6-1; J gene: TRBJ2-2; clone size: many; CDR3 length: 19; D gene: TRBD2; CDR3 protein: CASTPHPFLGLASSGELFF; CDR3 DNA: TGTGCCAGCACTCCTCACCCCTTCCTGGGACTAGCTTCATCGGGGGAGCTGTTTTTT
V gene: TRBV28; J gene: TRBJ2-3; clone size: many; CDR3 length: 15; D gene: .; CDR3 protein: CASSSPRAGTDTQYF; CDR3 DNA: TGTGCCAGCAGCTCCCCCCGCGCAGGCACAGATACGCAGTATTTT
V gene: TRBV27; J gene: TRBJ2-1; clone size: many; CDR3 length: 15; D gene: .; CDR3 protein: CASSGKFSGYNEQFF; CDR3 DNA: TGTGCCAGCAGTGGGAAGTTCTCGGGATACAATGAGCAGTTCTTC
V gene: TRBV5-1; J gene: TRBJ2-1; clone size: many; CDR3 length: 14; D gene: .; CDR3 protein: CASTPGEGYNEQFF; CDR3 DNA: TGCGCCAGCACCCCGGGCGAGGGCTACAATGAGCAGTTCTTC
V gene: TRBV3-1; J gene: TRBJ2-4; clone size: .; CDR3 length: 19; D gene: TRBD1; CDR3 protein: CASSPPEKTGDHSKNIQYF; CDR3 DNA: TGTGCCAGCAGCCCACCTGAAAAGACAGGGGATCACAGCAAAAACATTCAGTACTTC
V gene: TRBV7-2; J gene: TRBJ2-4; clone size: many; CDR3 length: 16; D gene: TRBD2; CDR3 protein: CASSSSSGTGKNIQYF; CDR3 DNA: TGTGCCAGCAGCTCGTCTAGCGGGACGGGCAAAAACATTCAGTACTTC